Shown below are 15 T cell receptor beta chains from a single sample sequenced in a study of cytotoxic CD8 clonotypes in ibrutinib-treated CLL. Data came from immunoSEQ multiplex PCR; TCRdb stores just in-frame clones and leaves some out. The sample carries over 75,000 clones, around 73% recorded once. Material: PBMCs, obtained after 12 months of ibrutinib treatment. These receptors originate from a human donor with chronic lymphocytic leukemia.

This clone turned up a few times. The rearrangement joins TRBV19 to TRBJ2-1; 11 nucleotides match TRBD1. Looked up from germline, CDR1 is LNHDA and CDR2 is SQIVND (reference sequence). J was trimmed by 7 bases and V by 5 bases; bases with no gene match: 7. This CDR3 spans 15 amino acids. CDR3: CASSLWTGGFNEQFF. The DNA of the CDR3 is TGTGCCAGTAGTCTTTGGACAGGGGGCTTTAATGAGCAGTTCTTC.

The chain employs TRBV4-1 and TRBJ2-1; 13 bases are shared with TRBD2. Germline V gene sequence: CDR1 MGHRA, CDR2 YSYEKL. The trim removed 2 bases at V and 7 bases at J, leaving 5 bases unmatched. The CDR3 spans 16 residues. This CDR3 reads CASSQPTSGGLNEQFF. The CDR3 DNA is TGCGCCAGCAGCCAACCGACTAGCGGGGGGCTAAATGAGCAGTTCTTC.

This CDR3 is CASSQDTSGQGKNSPLHF. In nucleotides, the CDR3 is TGCGCCAGCAGCCAAGATACCTCCGGGCAGGGCAAAAATTCACCCCTCCACTTT. This sequence joins TRBV4-1 and TRBJ1-6; D is perhaps TRBD1 (5 bases). Trimming pared 0 bases from V and 7 bases from J, leaving 19 bases between. The CDR3 is 18 amino acids. Germline CDR1 MGHRA, CDR2 YSYEKL.

The chain combines TRBV27 with TRBJ2-5, with 8 bases identical to TRBD2. The CDR3 has 15 residues. The V segment lost 2 bases and the J segment 5 bases; nucleotides outside the gene matches: 7. Germline V lookup: CDR1 MNHEY, CDR2 SMNVEV (reference sequence). CDR3 bases: TGTGCCAGCAGTTTAGCCAGCGGGGGTGGTGAGACCCAGTACTTC. Translated: CASSLASGGGETQYF.

V usage is TRBV18 and J usage is TRBJ1-1; 9 nucleotides align to TRBD1. Germline lookup yields CDR1 KGHSH and CDR2 LQKENI. The CDR3 extends over 13 amino acids. With V trimmed by 2 bases and J by 10 bases, 5 bases remained unmatched. The CDR3 region is CASSPMSGQGAFF. Here the CDR3 DNA reads TGTGCCAGCTCACCAATGTCGGGACAGGGAGCTTTCTTT.

The rearrangement joins TRBV6-5 to TRBJ1-1, with unresolved D. Trimming shortened V by 0 bases and J by 3 bases, and 5 bases separated the two germline ends. Looked up from germline, CDR1 is MNHEY and CDR2 is SVGAGI. The CDR3 length is 13 residues. CDR3 region: CASSYSGYTEAFF. The CDR3 coding sequence is TGTGCCAGCAGTTACTCCGGCTACACTGAAGCTTTCTTT.

A single count supports this clone. The chain carries TRBV5-1 and TRBJ2-7, with D uncertain. Germline assignment: CDR1 SGHRS and CDR2 YFSETQ. The CDR3 totals 14 residues. V was shortened by 0 bases and J by 4 bases, with 11 bases between the two germline ends. This CDR3 reads CASSLEGGTYEQYF. CDR3 coding DNA: TGCGCCAGCAGCTTGGAGGGCGGAACATACGAGCAGTACTTC.

This sequence joins TRBV2 and TRBJ1-1; no firm D call. V was pared by 5 bases and J by 4 bases, with 14 bases between. This CDR3 contains 14 residues. Germline lookup yields CDR1 SNHLY and CDR2 FYNNEI. As DNA, the CDR3 is TGTGCCAGCAGTCCCGGCCGTGAGGCCACTGAAGCTTTCTTT. It yields the protein CASSPGREATEAFF.

This chain links TRBV7-3 with TRBJ2-1; D gene unclear. The V and J ends lost 0 bases and 5 bases respectively, with 8 bases between them. This CDR3 is 14 amino acids long. Germline CDR1 reads SGHTA; CDR2 reads FQGTGA. CDR3 bases: TGTGCCAGCAGCTTAACGTGGGCTAACAATGAGCAGTTCTTC. It encodes CASSLTWANNEQFF.

V usage is TRBV2 and J usage is TRBJ2-7, with 8 nucleotides matching TRBD2. V trimming: 6 bases; J trimming: 3 bases; junction bases outside the gene matches: 16. Germline-derived CDR1 and CDR2 are SNHLY and FYNNEI. This CDR3 has 17 residues. For the CDR3, the DNA is TGTGCCAGCAGGGGAGGGGAACTAGCGGCGCCCTTCTACGAGCAGTACTTC. Its protein product is CASRGGELAAPFYEQYF. Combining the CDR3 with reference TRBV2 and TRBJ2-7 gives the whole variable domain EPEVTQTPSHQVTQMGQEVILRCVPISNHLYFYWYRQILGQKVEFLVSFYNNEISEKSEIFDDQFSVERPDGSNFTLKIRSTKLEDSAMYFCASRGGELAAPFYEQYFGPGTRLTVT.

This chain joins TRBV6-1 and TRBJ2-5; D remains ambiguous. Germline V gene sequence: CDR1 MNHNS, CDR2 SASEGT. V gave up 7 bases and J gave up 4 bases, with 10 bases separating them. The CDR3 totals 12 residues. The CDR3 coding sequence is TGTGCCAGCACCTTTACGGGAGAGACCCAGTACTTC. Translated, it gives CASTFTGETQYF.

V is TRBV21-1 and J is TRBJ1-6; TRBD1 was called by the table and not checked on the DNA. TRBV21-1 is noted as a pseudogene. The CDR3 covers 15 residues. The CDR3 loop reads CASISSGTGPSPLHF. CDR3 bases: TGTGCCAGCATCTCTTCCGGGACAGGGCCTTCACCCCTCCACTTT.

This clone has only one observation. The J gene is TRBJ2-3, the V gene TRBV7-9; 11 nucleotides match TRBD1. CDR3 length: 18 residues. V shed 2 bases and J 4 bases; nucleotides not matched to a gene: 11. From germline, CDR1 is SEHNR and CDR2 FQNEAQ (reference sequence). CDR3 region: CASSLRLWTGGAADTQYF. The DNA for the CDR3 is TGTGCCAGCAGCTTAAGGCTCTGGACAGGGGGCGCGGCAGATACGCAGTATTTT.

This clone appeared a single time. CDR3 DNA: TGTGCCAGCAGTGTAGGACCCAGCGATGAGCAGTTCTTC. The encoded protein is CASSVGPSDEQFF. This chain uses TRBV6-1 with TRBJ2-1; no clear D gene. The CDR3 length is 13 residues. The germline V gene encodes CDR1 MNHNS and CDR2 SASEGT. Trimming left V 4 bases short and J 8 bases short, with 12 bases between.

The chain has TRBV7-6 and TRBJ2-5; no firm D call. Between the trimmed V and J ends, which lost 4 bases and 5 bases, there was a span of 8 bases. Per germline, CDR1 SGHVS and CDR2 FNYEAQ. The CDR3 sequence is 12 residues long. CDR3 sequence: CASSSQGETQYF. The DNA for the CDR3 is TGTGCCAGCAGCTCCCAAGGGGAGACCCAGTACTTC.